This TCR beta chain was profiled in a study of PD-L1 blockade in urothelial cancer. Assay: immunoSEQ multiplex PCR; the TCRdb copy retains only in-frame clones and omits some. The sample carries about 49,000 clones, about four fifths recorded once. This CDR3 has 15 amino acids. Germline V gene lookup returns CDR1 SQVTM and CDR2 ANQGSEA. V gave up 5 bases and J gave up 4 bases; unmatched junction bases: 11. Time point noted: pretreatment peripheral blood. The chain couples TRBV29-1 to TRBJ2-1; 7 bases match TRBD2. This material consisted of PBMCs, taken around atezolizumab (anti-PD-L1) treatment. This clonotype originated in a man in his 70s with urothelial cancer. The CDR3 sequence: CSVPTSPGLYNEQFF. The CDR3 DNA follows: TGCAGCGTTCCGACTAGCCCTGGGCTTTACAATGAGCAGTTCTTC.